These 26 T cell receptor beta chains share one sample of origin, sequenced in a study of beta chain features in type 1 diabetes. Sequencing targeted expressed TCRB transcripts, as all isolated RNA had been reverse transcribed. The table came from immunoSEQ multiplex PCR; TCRdb's copy has only in-frame clones and leaves some out. The repertoire has 600,000 to 650,000 clones, about a sixth of them found once; the top ten carry 0.09% to 0.095%. Sample: naive CD4+ T cells from blood. The receptors stem from a man aged 18 to 30 in good health.

The sample holds a few counts of this clone. The gene calls are TRBV5-4 and TRBJ1-4, with 7 bases identical to TRBD1. V lost 4 bases, J lost 6 bases, and 6 bases stayed unmatched. Germline V CDR1 and CDR2: SGHNT, YYREEE (reference sequence). The CDR3 totals 14 residues. Here the CDR3 reads CASSQTGKDEKLFF. The CDR3 DNA is TGTGCCAGCAGCCAGACAGGGAAGGATGAAAAACTGTTTTTT. The variable domain in full, with the rest retrieved from reference TRBV5-4 and TRBJ1-4, is ETGVTQSPTHLIKTRGQQVTLRCSSQSGHNTVSWYQQALGQGPQFIFQYYREEENGRGNFPPRFSGLQFPNYSSELNVNALELDDSALYLCASSQTGKDEKLFFGSGTQLSVL.

The V call is TRBV10-3, the J call TRBJ2-1; 9 nucleotides match TRBD2. Per the germline V gene, CDR1 is ENHRY and CDR2 is SYGVKD. Losses at the gene ends were 7 bases for V and 3 bases for J; bases not matched to a gene: 4. The CDR3 sequence is 14 residues long. This CDR3 is CAIKGAGGYNEQFF. CDR3 DNA sequence: TGTGCCATCAAGGGAGCGGGGGGCTACAATGAGCAGTTCTTC.

The sample holds a few counts of this clone. This rearrangement joins TRBV30 to TRBJ1-5, with TRBD1 as a possible D gene (6 bases). CDR3 length: 13 amino acids. CDR1 GTSNPN and CDR2 SVGIG come from the germline V gene (reference sequence). The V end lost 0 bases, the J end lost 8 bases, and 11 bases lay between the germline ends. The CDR3, as DNA: TGTGCCTGGAGTGTCGGGGGGCATGAGCCCCAGCATTTT. It is translated as CAWSVGGHEPQHF. The full variable domain, in which reference TRBV30 and TRBJ1-5 provide the parts outside the CDR3, is SQTIHQWPATLVQPVGSPLSLECTVEGTSNPNLYWYRQAAGRGLQLLFYSVGIGQISSEVPQNLSASRPQDRQFILSSKKLLLSDSGFYLCAWSVGGHEPQHFGDGTRLSIL.

A remark on this clone: This sample also contains other DNA sequences that code for the same CDR3. The J gene is TRBJ2-7, the V gene TRBV20-1; the D gene is possibly TRBD2 (5 bases). CDR3 length equals 11 residues. CDR1 DFQATT and CDR2 SNEGSKA come from the germline V gene (reference sequence). Trimming stripped 6 bases from V and 4 bases from J, with 10 bases between. The DNA of the CDR3 is TGCAGTGCGAGCCGCGGGTACGAGCAGTACTTC. It yields the protein CSASRGYEQYF.

This clone was seen more than once but under ten times. V and J are TRBV5-1 and TRBJ2-1; D is unclear. The length of the CDR3 is 12 residues. V was clipped by 3 bases and J by 8 bases, with 9 bases between them. Germline V lookup: CDR1 SGHRS, CDR2 YFSETQ. The CDR3 reads CASSSGVHEQFF. Here the CDR3 DNA reads TGCGCCAGCAGCTCTGGGGTCCATGAGCAGTTCTTC. Using reference TRBV5-1 and TRBJ2-1 for the parts outside the CDR3, the full variable domain is KAGVTQTPRYLIKTRGQQVTLSCSPISGHRSVSWYQQTPGQGLQFLFEYFSETQRNKGNFPGRFSGRQFSNSRSEMNVSTLELGDSALYLCASSSGVHEQFFGPGTRLTVL.

The CDR3 DNA reads TGTGCCAGCAGCCTAAGCGGGGGGAACACCGGGGAGCTGTTTTTT. This translates into CASSLSGGNTGELFF. This chain joins TRBV4-2 and TRBJ2-2; TRBD2 agrees at 8 bases. J lost 1 base, V lost 4 bases, and 2 bases had no gene match. This CDR3 contains 15 residues. CDR1 and CDR2 (germline): LGHNA, YNFKEQ.

This chain links TRBV30 with TRBJ2-5; 8 bases align to TRBD2. CDR1 and CDR2 from the germline V gene are GTSNPN and SVGIG (reference sequence). V lost 3 bases and J lost 5; bases outside the gene matches: 8. The length of the CDR3 is 14 residues. CDR3 bases: TGTGCCTGGAGGCGACTAGCGAATAGGGAGACCCAGTACTTC. Translation gives CAWRRLANRETQYF.

The V call is TRBV28, the J call TRBJ1-2, with 9 bases aligning to TRBD1. Trimming took 5 bases from V and 7 from J; bases not matched to a gene: 8. The CDR3 runs 14 residues. Germline CDR1 MDHEN, CDR2 SYDVKM. CDR3 in amino acids: CASSPDRGGSGYTF. CDR3 sequence (DNA): TGTGCCAGCAGTCCGGACAGGGGAGGTTCTGGCTACACCTTC.

This clone was seen only a few times. The chain carries TRBV11-2 and TRBJ1-2; D gene ambiguous. Between the trimmed V and J ends, which lost 1 base and 6 bases, there was a span of 15 bases. The CDR3 is made up of 15 amino acids. Germline CDR1 and CDR2: SGHAT and FQNNGV. This CDR3 reads CASSLAAGRQNGYTF. The CDR3 DNA sequence: TGTGCCAGCAGCTTAGCCGCCGGGAGGCAGAATGGCTACACCTTC. Looking up the rest from reference TRBV11-2 and TRBJ1-2 gives the full variable domain: EAGVAQSPRYKIIEKRQSVAFWCNPISGHATLYWYQQILGQGPKLLIQFQNNGVVDDSQLPKDRFSAERLKGVDSTLKIQPAKLEDSAVYLCASSLAAGRQNGYTFGSGTRLTVV.

V gene TRBV9 combines with J gene TRBJ1-2; no firm D call. CDR3 length equals 13 residues. CDR1 SGDLS and CDR2 YYNGEE come from the germline V gene. Trimming took 2 bases from V and 8 from J, leaving 13 bases between them. The CDR3 loop reads CASSVRTRAGYTF. CDR3 nucleotides: TGTGCCAGCAGCGTCCGGACGAGGGCGGGCTACACCTTC. The entire variable domain, with the rest obtained from reference TRBV9 and TRBJ1-2, is as follows: DSGVTQTPKHLITATGQRVTLRCSPRSGDLSVYWYQQSLDQGLQFLIQYYNGEERAKGNILERFSAQQFPDLHSELNLSSLELGDSALYFCASSVRTRAGYTFGSGTRLTVV.

The gene calls are TRBV21-1 and TRBJ2-3. TRBV21-1 is recorded as a pseudogene. CDR3 length equals 16 residues. The CDR3 sequence is CASNTGTYLFTDTQYF. CDR3 bases: TGTGCCAGCAACACCGGGACCTACCTCTTCACAGATACGCAGTATTTT.

This clone was observed a few times. The rearrangement links TRBV5-1 to TRBJ2-3, with 7 nucleotides matching TRBD1. J lost 6 bases, V lost 5 bases, and 12 bases had no gene match. Germline lookup yields CDR1 SGHRS and CDR2 YFSETQ. This CDR3 is built from 15 residues. The CDR3, as DNA: TGCGCCAGCAGGCCGGGACAGCGGCAGGTGGATACGCAGTATTTT. Its protein is CASRPGQRQVDTQYF. The complete variable domain, with remaining parts taken from reference TRBV5-1 and TRBJ2-3, reads KAGVTQTPRYLIKTRGQQVTLSCSPISGHRSVSWYQQTPGQGLQFLFEYFSETQRNKGNFPGRFSGRQFSNSRSEMNVSTLELGDSALYLCASRPGQRQVDTQYFGPGTRLTVL.

This clone came up a few times. This chain uses TRBV2 with TRBJ2-3, with 8 nucleotides matching TRBD1. This CDR3 contains 17 residues. The trim removed 10 bases at V and 0 bases at J, leaving 15 bases unmatched. CDR1 and CDR2 from the germline V gene are SNHLY and FYNNEI. CDR3 amino acids: CATGTGRSRYSTDTQYF. In DNA form, the CDR3 reads TGTGCCACCGGGACAGGCCGATCCCGCTATAGCACAGATACGCAGTATTTT.

The V gene is TRBV28, the J gene TRBJ2-3, with D unresolved. Germline loops: CDR1 MDHEN, CDR2 SYDVKM. The CDR3 covers 16 residues. The V end was cut by 3 bases, the J end by 0 bases, with 13 bases between. CDR3 in amino acids: CASSLSLTSSTDTQYF. CDR3 DNA: TGTGCCAGCAGTTTGTCTCTCACCTCTAGCACAGATACGCAGTATTTT.

This sequence joins TRBV5-4 and TRBJ1-2; no reliable D call. Germline-derived CDR1 and CDR2 are SGHNT and YYREEE (reference sequence). The CDR3 is 16 amino acids. The germline V and J ends were trimmed by 3 bases and 2 bases, with 17 bases remaining between them. CDR3 region: CASSSPEGSKNYGYTF. CDR3 DNA: TGTGCCAGCAGCTCTCCGGAGGGCAGCAAGAACTATGGCTACACCTTC.

The gene calls are TRBV5-1 and TRBJ1-1; 8 nucleotides agree with TRBD1. The V and J ends lost 2 bases and 4 bases, in that order; junction bases with no gene match: 7. The CDR3 consists of 15 residues. Germline values: CDR1 SGHRS, CDR2 YFSETQ. CDR3 loop: CASSFQQGEGTEAFF. CDR3 sequence (DNA): TGCGCCAGCAGCTTCCAACAGGGGGAGGGCACTGAAGCTTTCTTT.

This clone has only a few counts. This chain connects TRBV11-2 to TRBJ2-7; tentatively, D is TRBD1 (6 bases). V was pared by 1 base and J by 3 bases, with 13 bases between. Germline-derived CDR1 and CDR2 are SGHAT and FQNNGV. The CDR3 is 15 amino acids. The CDR3 is CASSLVFRGVYEQYF. CDR3 bases: TGTGCCAGCAGCTTAGTTTTCAGGGGAGTCTACGAGCAGTACTTC.

The genes are TRBV5-5 and TRBJ2-3, with TRBD1 matching 8 bases. Germline values: CDR1 SGHKS, CDR2 YYEKEE (reference sequence). This CDR3 region has 14 residues. Germline trimming cut 5 bases from V and 3 bases from J; bases unmatched to any gene: 5. The CDR3 loop is CASRRTGTTDTQYF. The CDR3 DNA sequence: TGTGCCAGCAGGCGGACAGGGACGACAGATACGCAGTATTTT.

V usage is TRBV7-9 and J usage is TRBJ1-1; D is unclear. Trimming removed 1 base at V and 5 bases at J, with 11 bases between. Germline CDR1 reads SEHNR; CDR2 reads FQNEAQ (reference sequence). The CDR3 loop spans 14 amino acids. The CDR3 sequence: CASSLGLSSTEAFF. The CDR3 DNA is TGTGCCAGCAGCTTAGGTTTGAGCAGTACTGAAGCTTTCTTT.

This chain links TRBV11-2 with TRBJ2-5; 10 positions match TRBD1. CDR3 length: 18 residues. Germline trimming cut 4 bases from V and 4 bases from J; bases unmatched to any gene: 15. Germline CDR1 is SGHAT and CDR2 is FQNNGV. The DNA for the CDR3 is TGTGCCAGCAGCTCCTCACGACGCCGGGACAGGGGACGAGAGACCCAGTACTTC. The encoded protein is CASSSSRRRDRGRETQYF.

In its sample, this clone was seen a few times. The junction and the germline gene differ at one end; a read error may be behind it. The chain is built from TRBV30 and TRBJ1-2; TRBD1 aligns across 8 bases. The germline CDR1 and CDR2 sequences are GTSNPN and SVGIG (reference sequence). The CDR3 has 16 residues. CDR3 DNA sequence: TGTGCCTGGAAGGCACGCCCCGGGACAGGTGAACACATTCACGTCTTC. Residues: CAWKARPGTGEHIHVF.

The table lists this clone with a few counts. This CDR3 is also generated by other DNA sequences in the sample. This rearrangement joins TRBV5-1 to TRBJ2-3; no clear D. Germline CDR1 and CDR2: SGHRS and YFSETQ. The CDR3 is 14 residues long. V lost 0 bases and J lost 0, with 5 bases in between. Written as DNA, the CDR3 is TGCGCCAGCAGCTTGGGGCAGAGCACAGATACGCAGTATTTT. This translates into CASSLGQSTDTQYF.

Only a few counts were recorded for this clone. The chain employs TRBV19 and TRBJ2-3; possible D gene TRBD1, 6 bases. Germline V gene sequence: CDR1 LNHDA, CDR2 SQIVND (reference sequence). This CDR3 contains 12 residues. Trimming removed 4 bases from V and 7 bases from J, with 9 bases in between. The CDR3 is CASSTQGNTQYF. The CDR3 nucleotides read TGTGCCAGTAGTACACAGGGAAATACGCAGTATTTT.

The chain is built from TRBV27 and TRBJ2-7; D perhaps matches TRBD2 (5 bases). With 3 bases removed from V and 2 bases from J, the gap between germline ends came to 11 bases. Germline lookup yields CDR1 MNHEY and CDR2 SMNVEV (reference sequence). This CDR3 spans 14 amino acids. The CDR3 spells CASSLAGPPYEQYF. CDR3 coding DNA: TGTGCCAGCAGTTTGGCGGGCCCTCCCTACGAGCAGTACTTC.

In the case of this clone: Additional DNA sequences in this sample encode the identical CDR3. V gene TRBV18 combines with J gene TRBJ2-3; 11 nucleotides match TRBD1. V was clipped by 3 bases and J by 3 bases; unmatched bases: 2. CDR3 length: 15 amino acids. Germline V gene data show CDR1 as KGHSH and CDR2 as LQKENI. As DNA, the CDR3 is TGTGCCAGCTCACCCGGGACAGGGGGGACAGATACGCAGTATTTT. It yields the protein CASSPGTGGTDTQYF.

The chain combines TRBV28 with TRBJ2-3, with a possible D match to TRBD2 (5 bases). The germline gives CDR1 MDHEN, CDR2 SYDVKM. With 6 bases removed from V and 6 bases from J, the gap between germline ends came to 13 bases. CDR3 length: 13 residues. The CDR3 DNA reads as TGTGCCAGCAGCTCCGGGGTGGGGGATACGCAGTATTTT. It is translated as CASSSGVGDTQYF.